Given below is one T cell receptor (beta chain) in context. As yet, its antigen is unknown. The sample holds other DNA sequences that translate to the same CDR3. The data were taken from a study of T cells after posttransplantation cyclophosphamide. General study results and limits: After PTCy, TRB diversity resembled that of CNI/methotrexate controls. Donor-recipient repertoire similarity was low at 1-2 months, rising over year one.

Controls had myeloablative marrow grafts with methotrexate and calcineurin inhibitor, sampled at 1 year. Assay: immunoSEQ multiplex PCR; the TCRdb copy retains only in-frame clones and omits some. Seen here are some 17,000 clones, 70% to 90% observed once, and the top ten hold 2.8%. This CDR3 has 14 residues. V gave up 1 base and J gave up 3 bases, with 7 bases separating them. CDR1 and CDR2 from the germline V gene are SGHTA and FQGTGA. Sequencing was performed on PBMCs, taken 440 to 450 days after allogeneic stem cell transplant with calcineurin inhibitor and methotrexate. The receptor comes from a male patient in his thirties who received an allogeneic stem cell transplant from an unrelated donor, was CMV-positive, and had acute and chronic GVHD. A share of the T cells may be of graft donor origin. The V gene is TRBV7-3, the J gene TRBJ2-1; weak D call: TRBD2 (5 bases). CDR3 in DNA: TGTGCCAGCAGCTTAAGCCGGGACTACAATGAGCAGTTCTTC. Its translation is CASSLSRDYNEQFF. Drawing the rest from reference TRBV7-3 and TRBJ2-1, the complete variable domain is GAGVSQTPSNKVTEKGKYVELRCDPISGHTALYWYRQSLGQGPEFLIYFQGTGAADDSGLPNDRFFAVRPEGSVSTLKIQRTERGDSAVYLCASSLSRDYNEQFFGPGTRLTVL.